This T cell receptor beta chain was retrieved from a study of CXCR3-negative and CXCR3-positive naive CD8 T cells. Study outcomes and limitations: CXCR3-negative naive cells had less hydrophobic TRB CDR3s than did CXCR3-positive naive cells.

The TRB cDNA libraries were prepared by 5' RACE with UMI labels. After re-calling the 5' RACE reads, TCRdb lists one entry per CDR3 protein, DNA absent. With about 84,000 distinct CDR3 sequences in the sample, the ten largest clones hold roughly 0.64%. A note on this clonotype: As yet, its antigen is unknown.

In germline, CDR1 is SEHNR, CDR2 FQNEAQ (reference sequence). This CDR3 is built from 12 residues. The chain uses TRBV7-9 and TRBJ1-6. The sequencing sample was made of naive CXCR3+ CD8+ T cells from blood. Indicated subset: CD45RO-CCR7+CD27+CD95- naive CD8+ T cells expressing CXCR3 (TNR3+). The source is a human donor in good health. Some clones in this sample may be carry-over from other donors' samples. The CDR3 loop is CASSLGQSPLHF.